This T cell receptor beta chain was captured in a study of T cell responses to AZD1222 COVID-19 vaccine. Germline V gene sequence: CDR1 SGHDT, CDR2 YYEEEE. CDR3 length: 19 amino acids. With 4 bases clipped from V and 4 bases from J, the junction kept 22 bases outside the gene matches. The data were produced by immunoSEQ multiplex PCR, yet TCRdb's version contains in-frame clones alone and is incomplete. Among under 150,000 clones listed, approximately 90% were seen once. The material was peripheral blood, obtained on day 0 of AZD1222 vaccination. The chain uses TRBV5-6 and TRBJ2-7; 8 positions match TRBD2. This clonotype was obtained from an adult in good health. The CDR3 DNA reads TGTGCCAGCAGCCGACCCTTTTCCCCGGGGGGTGGCGGGAGGTACGAGCAGTACTTC. Protein product: CASSRPFSPGGGGRYEQYF.